The source of this T cell receptor beta chain is a study of cytomegalovirus exposure and HLA in healthy donors. Using immunoSEQ multiplex PCR, the repertoire was profiled, and TCRdb retains in-frame clones only, with some absent. The repertoire includes about 180,000 clones, around nine tenths of them detected once, and roughly 1.5% sits in the top ten. The ends were cut back, 5 bases at V and 0 bases at J, with 13 bases in the middle. The CDR3 is made up of 15 amino acids. Germline CDR1 and CDR2: SEHNR and FQNEAQ (reference sequence). This clone was observed a handful of times. The sequence came from a woman aged 25 to 39 in good health and CMV-seronegative. Sequenced sample: PBMCs. The chain uses TRBV7-9 and TRBJ1-1; possibly TRBD1 for D (5 bases). CDR3: CASSLRPGVNTEAFF. CDR3 sequence (DNA): TGTGCCAGCAGCCTACGCCCGGGGGTGAACACTGAAGCTTTCTTT.